Listed below are T cell receptor beta chains from one sample, sequenced in a study of cytomegalovirus exposure and HLA in healthy donors. The method was immunoSEQ multiplex PCR; TCRdb's version includes in-frame clones alone and lacks a portion of them. The sample carries 150,000 to 200,000 clones, about 71% recorded once. The sample consisted of PBMCs. Every receptor here comes from a man aged 45-65 years in good health and CMV-seronegative. Each CDR3 is given with its conserved first and last residue. D genes are given only for firm matches. Expanded clones are given a class, and other clones once, few, many or no size at all.

size: .; D: .; V: TRBV4-1; J: TRBJ1-5; DNA: TGCGCCAGCAGCCAAGCTATGATCCAGCCCCAGCATTTT; CDR3: CASSQAMIQPQHF
size: .; D: .; V: TRBV5-1; J: TRBJ2-3; DNA: TGCGCCAGCAAGGCGGGGCTCAGCACAGATACGCAGTATTTT; CDR3: CASKAGLSTDTQYF
size: .; D: TRBD1; V: TRBV29-1; J: TRBJ1-1; DNA: TGCAGCGGTTGGGACAGAGACAACACTGAAGCTTTCTTT; CDR3: CSGWDRDNTEAFF
size: .; D: TRBD1; V: TRBV28; J: TRBJ1-2; DNA: TGTGCCAGCAGTGGACAGGCACCTTTTCGGGGCTACACCTTC; CDR3: CASSGQAPFRGYTF
size: once; D: TRBD2; V: TRBV27; J: TRBJ2-7; DNA: TGTGCCAGCAGTCCTACGGGGGGGAGCTACGAGCAGTACTTC; CDR3: CASSPTGGSYEQYF
size: .; D: .; V: TRBV18; J: TRBJ1-1; DNA: TGTGCCAGCTCACCACCATTACAGGAAGCTTTCTTT; CDR3: CASSPPLQEAFF
size: .; D: TRBD2; V: TRBV7-3; J: TRBJ2-3; DNA: TGTGCCAGCAGCTTTGGGGGGACTACCACAGATACGCAGTATTTT; CDR3: CASSFGGTTTDTQYF
size: .; D: .; V: TRBV5-1; J: TRBJ1-2; DNA: TGCGCCAGCAGCTTTTTAGGGGAAGGTTATGGCTACACCTTC; CDR3: CASSFLGEGYGYTF
size: .; D: .; V: TRBV9; J: TRBJ1-2; DNA: TGTGCCAGCAGCCAGGAGCGGCCTGGTGGCTACACCTTC; CDR3: CASSQERPGGYTF
size: .; D: TRBD1; V: TRBV6-6; J: TRBJ1-1; DNA: TGTGCCAGCAGTGCCCCCGGACAGGGGGCAAATGAAGCTTTCTTT; CDR3: CASSAPGQGANEAFF
size: .; D: .; V: TRBV28; J: TRBJ1-1; DNA: TGTGCCGCAGCGAGGACTGAAGCTTTCTTT; CDR3: CAAARTEAFF
size: .; D: .; V: TRBV5-1; J: TRBJ2-7; DNA: TGCGCCAGCAGCTTGTACAGGGACGGGTACGAGCAGTACTTC; CDR3: CASSLYRDGYEQYF
size: .; D: .; V: TRBV5-4; J: TRBJ1-2; DNA: TGTGCCAGCAGCCCGGGCAGGGCTGAATCCGGGGGTGGCTACACCTTC; CDR3: CASSPGRAESGGGYTF
size: .; D: TRBD1; V: TRBV2; J: TRBJ1-2; DNA: TGTGCCAGCAGTGAGACAGGGCGTGGCTACACCTTC; CDR3: CASSETGRGYTF
size: .; D: TRBD1; V: TRBV18; J: TRBJ1-1; DNA: TGTGCCAGCTCACCTACCATCGACAGGGGTGGGACTGAAGCTTTCTTT; CDR3: CASSPTIDRGGTEAFF
size: .; D: TRBD1; V: TRBV11-3; J: TRBJ1-2; DNA: TGTGCCAGCAGCGGCCGGACAGGGAAGTGGTATGGCTACACCTTC; CDR3: CASSGRTGKWYGYTF
size: few; D: TRBD1; V: TRBV13; J: TRBJ2-7; DNA: TGTGCCAGCAGCACAACCGACAGGGGGGATCCCTCCTACGAGCAGTACTTC; CDR3: CASSTTDRGDPSYEQYF
size: .; D: TRBD1; V: TRBV7-9; J: TRBJ1-1; DNA: TGTGCCAGCAGCCCGGACAGGATCTCTGAAGCTTTCTTT; CDR3: CASSPDRISEAFF
size: .; D: TRBD1; V: TRBV2; J: TRBJ2-1; DNA: TGTGCCAGCAGCAGGGACAGGGGAGAGGAGCAGTTCTTC; CDR3: CASSRDRGEEQFF
size: .; D: TRBD1; V: TRBV27; J: TRBJ1-6; DNA: TGTGCCAGCAACCCAACAGGGGAGAATTCACCCCTCCACTTT; CDR3: CASNPTGENSPLHF
size: .; D: .; V: TRBV5-6; J: TRBJ1-2; DNA: TGTGCCAGCAGCCCGAGGTGGGGCCTAACTATCTACACCTTC; CDR3: CASSPRWGLTIYTF
size: .; D: .; V: TRBV6-5; J: TRBJ1-2; DNA: TGTGCCAGCAGTTACGACCGCTCGACAGGCGGTTATGGCTACACCTTC; CDR3: CASSYDRSTGGYGYTF
size: .; D: TRBD2; V: TRBV2; J: TRBJ2-3; DNA: TGTGCCAGCAGTCCGGCACTAGCGATTAGCACAGATACGCAGTATTTT; CDR3: CASSPALAISTDTQYF
size: few; D: TRBD1; V: TRBV19; J: TRBJ2-7; DNA: TGTGCCAGTAGCCGGGACAGGACCTACGAGCAGTACTTC; CDR3: CASSRDRTYEQYF
size: .; D: .; V: TRBV7-2; J: TRBJ2-3; DNA: TGTGCCAGCAGCTCTGATACGCAGTATTTT; CDR3: CASSSDTQYF
size: .; D: TRBD1; V: TRBV5-4; J: TRBJ1-1; DNA: TGTGCCAGCAGCCCCAGGACAGGGGGCAGGGGCACTGAAGCTTTCTTT; CDR3: CASSPRTGGRGTEAFF
size: once; D: .; V: TRBV7-9; J: TRBJ2-1; DNA: TGTGCCAGCAGCTTATCGTCAGGGGACCCCTACAATGAGCAGTTCTTC; CDR3: CASSLSSGDPYNEQFF
size: few; D: TRBD2; V: TRBV29-1; J: TRBJ2-7; DNA: TGCAGCGCCTCTCCCGGGACTAGCGGGGGGGGGTACTTC; CDR3: CSASPGTSGGGYF
size: few; D: .; V: TRBV29-1; J: TRBJ1-2; DNA: TGCAGCGTTCAGTGGGGGGACGGCTACACCTTC; CDR3: CSVQWGDGYTF
size: once; D: TRBD1; V: TRBV19; J: TRBJ1-4; DNA: TGTGCCAGTAGGCCCGACAGGGTAAATGAAAAACTGTTTTTT; CDR3: CASRPDRVNEKLFF
size: .; D: TRBD2; V: TRBV2; J: TRBJ2-2; DNA: TGTGCCAGCAGGATCGCGGGGGGGGCCGAGGATACCGGGGAGCTGTTTTTT; CDR3: CASRIAGGAEDTGELFF
size: .; D: .; V: TRBV2; J: TRBJ1-2; DNA: TGTGCCAGCAGTGCACAGGTAATCTATGGCTACACCTTC; CDR3: CASSAQVIYGYTF
size: .; D: .; V: TRBV6-5; J: TRBJ1-5; DNA: TGTGCCAGCAGTTTTGCGGGGGGATATCAGCCCCAGCATTTT; CDR3: CASSFAGGYQPQHF
size: .; D: .; V: TRBV14; J: TRBJ2-7; DNA: TGTGCCAGCAGCCAAGTACGCGCCTACGAGCAGTACTTC; CDR3: CASSQVRAYEQYF
size: .; D: .; V: TRBV5-1; J: TRBJ1-1; DNA: TGCGCCAGCAGCGTCAGGACAATGAACACTGAAGCTTTCTTT; CDR3: CASSVRTMNTEAFF
size: .; D: TRBD1; V: TRBV11-3; J: TRBJ2-7; DNA: TGTGCCAGCAGCAAGACAGGGGCCGAGCAGTACTTC; CDR3: CASSKTGAEQYF
size: once; D: .; V: TRBV5-1; J: TRBJ1-1; DNA: TGCGCCAGCAGCTTCGAGGCCTATAACACTGAAGCTTTCTTT; CDR3: CASSFEAYNTEAFF
size: .; D: .; V: TRBV19; J: TRBJ2-7; DNA: TGTGCCAGTAGTATATCCGGGTCTTCCTACGAGCAGTACTTC; CDR3: CASSISGSSYEQYF
size: .; D: .; V: TRBV10-3; J: TRBJ2-7; DNA: TGTGCCATCAGCCGAGCTACAGGACAGCACTACGAGCAGTACTTC; CDR3: CAISRATGQHYEQYF
size: .; D: TRBD1; V: TRBV6-1; J: TRBJ2-5; DNA: TGTGCCAGCAGTCACGCTCGGGACAGGGGAGAGACCCAGTACTTC; CDR3: CASSHARDRGETQYF
size: .; D: .; V: TRBV6-5; J: TRBJ1-1; DNA: TGTGCCAGCAGTTACGGCGGGGATAACACTGAAGCTTTCTTT; CDR3: CASSYGGDNTEAFF
size: few; D: .; V: TRBV19; J: TRBJ1-1; DNA: TGTGCCAGCACTAGTAAACAGGGAGGGGTGAACACTGAAGCTTTCTTT; CDR3: CASTSKQGGVNTEAFF
size: once; D: TRBD2; V: TRBV11-2; J: TRBJ2-3; DNA: TGTGCCAGCAGCGACGGTATAGCGGGGGGTACGCAGTATTTT; CDR3: CASSDGIAGGTQYF
size: few; D: .; V: TRBV10-3; J: TRBJ2-3; DNA: TGTGCCATCAGTGAGGGGGGACTGGAGACAGATACGCAGTATTTT; CDR3: CAISEGGLETDTQYF
size: once; D: .; V: TRBV11-2; J: TRBJ2-7; DNA: TGTGCCAGCAGCTCCGGTGGCTACGAGCAGTACTTC; CDR3: CASSSGGYEQYF
size: .; D: TRBD1; V: TRBV18; J: TRBJ2-7; DNA: TGTGCCAGCTCACAAGGGACAGGAACCTACGAGCAGTACTTC; CDR3: CASSQGTGTYEQYF
size: .; D: TRBD2; V: TRBV11-2; J: TRBJ2-5; DNA: TGTGCCAGCAGCTCTCCTTGGATTAGCGGGGGGGCGATGGGAGAGACCCAGTACTTC; CDR3: CASSSPWISGGAMGETQYF
size: .; D: .; V: TRBV5-1; J: TRBJ1-2; DNA: TGCGCCAGCAGCTTGTCCGCCAACGGTGGCTACACCTTC; CDR3: CASSLSANGGYTF
size: .; D: .; V: TRBV9; J: TRBJ1-4; DNA: TGTGCCAGCAGCTCCGGAGGGTCTAGGAGTGAAAAACTGTTTTTT; CDR3: CASSSGGSRSEKLFF
size: .; D: .; V: TRBV7-3; J: TRBJ2-3; DNA: TGTGCCAGCAGCTCATCCGGGATTCGCACAGATACGCAGTATTTT; CDR3: CASSSSGIRTDTQYF
size: .; D: .; V: TRBV6-1; J: TRBJ1-1; DNA: TGTGCCAGCAGTGACCCATTTCCAGGGATGAACACTGAAGCTTTCTTT; CDR3: CASSDPFPGMNTEAFF
size: once; D: .; V: TRBV11-2; J: TRBJ2-2; DNA: TGTGCCAGCAGCGAGACGACTAGTAAGGTCGCCGGGGAGCTGTTTTTT; CDR3: CASSETTSKVAGELFF
size: .; D: .; V: TRBV25-1; J: TRBJ2-7; DNA: TGTGCCAGCAGTGATATGGCCAGCTACGAGCAGTACTTC; CDR3: CASSDMASYEQYF
size: .; D: TRBD1; V: TRBV6-6; J: TRBJ1-3; DNA: TGTGCCAGCAGGGTACAGGGGGCGAAGGGAAACACCATATATTTT; CDR3: CASRVQGAKGNTIYF
size: .; D: .; V: TRBV5-1; J: TRBJ2-2; DNA: TGCGCCAGCAGCCCCTTAGTGAATGCGAACACCGGGGAGCTGTTTTTT; CDR3: CASSPLVNANTGELFF
size: .; D: .; V: TRBV2; J: TRBJ2-2; DNA: TGTGCCAGCGGTATCGGACAGACAGCCTCGAACACCGGGGAGCTGTTTTTT; CDR3: CASGIGQTASNTGELFF
size: .; D: .; V: TRBV2; J: TRBJ1-1; DNA: TGTGCCAGCAGTGATTGGTCCAGGGTGAACACTGAAGCTTTCTTT; CDR3: CASSDWSRVNTEAFF
size: .; D: .; V: TRBV5-1; J: TRBJ2-3; DNA: TGCGCCAGCAGCTTGCAGGGGACAAGGGCAGATACGCAGTATTTT; CDR3: CASSLQGTRADTQYF
size: .; D: .; V: TRBV19; J: TRBJ2-2; DNA: TGTGCCAGTCGCTCCTCGGGGGTTGCGTCCGGGGAGCTGTTTTTT; CDR3: CASRSSGVASGELFF
size: .; D: .; V: TRBV9; J: TRBJ2-2; DNA: TGTGCCAGCAGCGTACGAGGGCCCGGGGAGCTGTTTTTT; CDR3: CASSVRGPGELFF